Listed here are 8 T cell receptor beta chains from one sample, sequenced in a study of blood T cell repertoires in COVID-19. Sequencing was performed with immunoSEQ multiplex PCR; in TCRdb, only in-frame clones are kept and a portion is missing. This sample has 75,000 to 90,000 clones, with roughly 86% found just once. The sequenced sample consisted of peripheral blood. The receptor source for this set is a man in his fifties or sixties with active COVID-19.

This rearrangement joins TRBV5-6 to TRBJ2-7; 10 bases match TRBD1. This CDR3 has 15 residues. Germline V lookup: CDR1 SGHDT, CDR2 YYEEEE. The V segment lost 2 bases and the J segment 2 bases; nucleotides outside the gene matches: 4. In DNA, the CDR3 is TGTGCCAGCAGCTTTATAGACAGGGGGCCCTACGAGCAGTACTTC. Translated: CASSFIDRGPYEQYF.

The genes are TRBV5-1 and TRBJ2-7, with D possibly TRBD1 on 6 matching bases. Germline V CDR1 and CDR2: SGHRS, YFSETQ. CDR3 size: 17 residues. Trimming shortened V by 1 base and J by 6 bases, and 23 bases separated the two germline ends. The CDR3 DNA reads TGCGCCAGCAGCTTGAACGACAGGCAGGTGGAGAGCGGCGAGCAGTACTTC. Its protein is CASSLNDRQVESGEQYF.

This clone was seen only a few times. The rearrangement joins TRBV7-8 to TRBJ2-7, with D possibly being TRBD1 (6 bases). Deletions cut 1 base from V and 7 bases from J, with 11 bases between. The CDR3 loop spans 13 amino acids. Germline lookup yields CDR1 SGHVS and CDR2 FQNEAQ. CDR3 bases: TGTGCCAGCAGCTTAGTTCGGCAGGGGGAGCAGTACTTC. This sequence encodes CASSLVRQGEQYF.

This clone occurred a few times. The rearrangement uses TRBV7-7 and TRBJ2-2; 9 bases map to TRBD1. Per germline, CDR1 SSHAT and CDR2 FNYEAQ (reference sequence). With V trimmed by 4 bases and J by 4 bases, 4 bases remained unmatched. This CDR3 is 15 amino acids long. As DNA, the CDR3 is TGTGCCAGCAGCTCCGGGACAGGGAGCACCGGGGAGCTGTTTTTT. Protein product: CASSSGTGSTGELFF.

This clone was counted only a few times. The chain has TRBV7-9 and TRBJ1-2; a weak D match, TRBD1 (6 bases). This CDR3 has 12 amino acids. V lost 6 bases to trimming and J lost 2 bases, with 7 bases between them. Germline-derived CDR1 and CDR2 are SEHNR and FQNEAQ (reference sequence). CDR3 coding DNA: TGTGCCAGCAGTGGGACAAACTATGGCTACACCTTC. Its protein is CASSGTNYGYTF.

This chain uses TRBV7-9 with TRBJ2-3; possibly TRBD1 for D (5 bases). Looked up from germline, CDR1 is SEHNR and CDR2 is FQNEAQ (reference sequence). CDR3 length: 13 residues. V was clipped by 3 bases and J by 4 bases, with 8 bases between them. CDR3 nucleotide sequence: TGTGCCAGCAGCTTGGCAGGGTCAGATACGCAGTATTTT. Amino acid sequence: CASSLAGSDTQYF.

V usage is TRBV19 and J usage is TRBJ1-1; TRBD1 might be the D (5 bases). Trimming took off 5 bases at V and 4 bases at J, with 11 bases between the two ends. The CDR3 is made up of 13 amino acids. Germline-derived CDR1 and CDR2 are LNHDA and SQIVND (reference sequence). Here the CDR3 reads CASSPGTITEAFF. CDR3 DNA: TGTGCCAGTAGTCCTGGGACTATCACTGAAGCTTTCTTT.

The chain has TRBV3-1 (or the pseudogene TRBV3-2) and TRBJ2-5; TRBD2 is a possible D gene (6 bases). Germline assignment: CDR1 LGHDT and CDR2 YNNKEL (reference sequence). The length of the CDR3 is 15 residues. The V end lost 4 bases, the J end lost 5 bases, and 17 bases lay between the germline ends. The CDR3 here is CASSRLGGTQETQYF. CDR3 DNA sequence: TGTGCCAGCAGCCGCCTAGGAGGGACTCAGGAGACCCAGTACTTC.